The 29 T cell receptor beta chains below come from one sample, sequenced in a study of blood T cell repertoires in COVID-19 (dated by TCRdb to 2018 to 2020). The library was prepared using the immunoSEQ multiplex PCR assay. TCRdb carries this immuneACCESS record with in-frame sequences only. Its versions omit some clonotypes, under half of them owing to an unresolved V gene in the studies checked, with the rest unexplained. Counted in this sample were about 190,000 clones; roughly 79% of them appeared once. Clones ranked in the top ten supply 17% of the sample. The specimen was peripheral blood. The receptors shown here come from a man aged 55 to 70 with active or convalescent COVID-19.

The chain is built from TRBV3-1 (or the pseudogene TRBV3-2) and TRBJ2-3; 13 bases line up with TRBD2. This CDR3 is 14 amino acids long. Germline V gives CDR1 LGHDT, CDR2 YNNKEL (reference sequence). V trimming: 6 bases; J trimming: 4 bases; junction bases outside the gene matches: 1. The CDR3 DNA sequence: TGTGCCAGCAGAGGACTAGCGGGAGCAGATACGCAGTATTTT. Encoded protein: CASRGLAGADTQYF.

The V gene is TRBV2, the J gene TRBJ1-5; D possibly corresponds to TRBD1 (5 bases). Germline V gene data show CDR1 as SNHLY and CDR2 as FYNNEI. The CDR3 totals 15 residues. V dropped 4 bases and J dropped 4 bases, with 14 bases sitting between them. CDR3 DNA sequence: TGTGCCAGCAGTGTTTGGGGGGGGAAAAATCAGCCCCAGCATTTT. Translated, it gives CASSVWGGKNQPQHF.

CDR3 DNA: TGTGCCAGCAGCCAGGGGATAGCCCGGACAGTTAGAAAACAAGGAGGCTACACCTTC. Protein: CASSQGIARTVRKQGGYTF. The V and J genes are TRBV3-1 (or the pseudogene TRBV3-2) and TRBJ1-2; a possible D gene is TRBD1 (6 bases). This CDR3 has 19 amino acids. CDR1 is LGHDT, CDR2 YNNKEL, per germline (reference sequence). The V end was cut by 3 bases, the J end by 8 bases, with 31 bases between.

This sequence joins TRBV5-6 and TRBJ2-7; a weak D match, TRBD1 (6 bases). Trimming removed 0 bases at V and 5 bases at J, with 9 bases between. Germline CDR1 and CDR2: SGHDT and YYEEEE. The CDR3 loop spans 13 amino acids. CDR3 sequence reads: CASSLGRGDEQYF. The DNA for the CDR3 is TGTGCCAGCAGCTTGGGCAGGGGAGACGAGCAGTACTTC.

V gene TRBV6-6 combines with J gene TRBJ1-4, with D possibly matching TRBD1 (5 bases). Trimming took off 0 bases at V and 7 bases at J, with 9 bases between the two ends. This CDR3 has 14 residues. The V gene's germline CDR1 is MNHNY and CDR2 SVGAGI (reference sequence). The CDR3 loop reads CASSYSRGGEKLFF. The CDR3, as DNA: TGTGCCAGCAGTTACTCGAGGGGAGGTGAAAAACTGTTTTTT.

The rearrangement uses TRBV5-1 and TRBJ1-2; D gene uncertain. The V end was cut by 1 base, the J end by 8 bases, with 12 bases between. In germline, CDR1 is SGHRS, CDR2 YFSETQ. The CDR3 has 13 amino acids. The CDR3 nucleotides read TGCGCCAGCAGCTTGAGCCGGCCGCGGGGCTACACCTTC. It yields the protein CASSLSRPRGYTF.

In this sample, this clone turned up once. The chain joins TRBV19 to TRBJ2-2; 13 nucleotides agree with TRBD2. The junction had 9 bases not matched to a gene; V was cut back by 3 bases and J by 5 bases. The CDR3 spans 18 residues. CDR1 and CDR2 (germline): LNHDA, SQIVND (reference sequence). The CDR3 sequence is CASSIPGLAGVWTGELFF. The CDR3 DNA reads TGTGCCAGTAGTATCCCCGGACTAGCGGGAGTTTGGACCGGGGAGCTGTTTTTT.

The rearrangement links TRBV5-1 to TRBJ2-7; no definite D call. Germline V gives CDR1 SGHRS, CDR2 YFSETQ. The CDR3 has 14 residues. V dropped 3 bases and J dropped 7 bases, with 17 bases sitting between them. The CDR3 spells CASSSEALSGEQYF. The CDR3 coding sequence is TGCGCCAGCAGCTCCGAGGCGTTATCTGGGGAGCAGTACTTC. Looking up the rest from reference TRBV5-1 and TRBJ2-7 gives the full variable domain: KAGVTQTPRYLIKTRGQQVTLSCSPISGHRSVSWYQQTPGQGLQFLFEYFSETQRNKGNFPGRFSGRQFSNSRSEMNVSTLELGDSALYLCASSSEALSGEQYFGPGTRLTVT.

This clone was recorded a few times. The chain combines TRBV18 with TRBJ2-6; 10 bases match TRBD1. CDR1 is KGHSH and CDR2 is LQKENI in the germline V gene. The CDR3 has 17 residues. V gave up 4 bases and J gave up 2 bases; unmatched junction bases: 5. Written as DNA, the CDR3 is TGTGCCAGCTCACAAGCCGGGACAGGGGCTGGGGCCAACGTCCTGACTTTC. As protein: CASSQAGTGAGANVLTF.

The gene calls are TRBV2 and TRBJ1-2; 8 nucleotides align to TRBD1. This CDR3 has 15 residues. Germline assignment: CDR1 SNHLY and CDR2 FYNNEI. V was clipped by 1 base and J by 2 bases; unmatched bases: 3. CDR3 amino acids: CASSEGGQGNYGYTF. CDR3 coding DNA: TGTGCCAGCAGTGAAGGTGGACAGGGCAACTATGGCTACACCTTC. The variable domain in full, completed from reference TRBV2 and TRBJ1-2, reads EPEVTQTPSHQVTQMGQEVILRCVPISNHLYFYWYRQILGQKVEFLVSFYNNEISEKSEIFDDQFSVERPDGSNFTLKIRSTKLEDSAMYFCASSEGGQGNYGYTFGSGTRLTVV.

The CDR3: CASSLKAGPYEQYF. The CDR3 nucleotides are TGTGCCAGCAGCTTAAAAGCGGGACCCTACGAGCAGTACTTC. The chain joins TRBV11-3 to TRBJ2-7, with TRBD2 matching over 7 bases. The CDR3 contains 14 residues. CDR1 is SGHNT and CDR2 is YENEEA in the germline V gene. V was pared by 2 bases and J by 2 bases, with 3 bases of the junction left unmatched.

V gene TRBV19 combines with J gene TRBJ2-7, with a weak D call TRBD1 (6 bases). The CDR3 has 15 amino acids. Germline CDR1 LNHDA, CDR2 SQIVND (reference sequence). V lost 3 bases, J lost 1 base, and 13 bases lay in between. The CDR3 DNA sequence: TGTGCCAGTAGTATTGGAGGACAGAGTTCCTACGAGCAGTACTTC. It yields the protein CASSIGGQSSYEQYF. The whole variable domain, filled in from reference TRBV19 and TRBJ2-7, reads DGGITQSPKYLFRKEGQNVTLSCEQNLNHDAMYWYRQDPGQGLRLIYYSQIVNDFQKGDIAEGYSVSREKKESFPLTVTSAQKNPTAFYLCASSIGGQSSYEQYFGPGTRLTVT.

The chain combines TRBV9 with TRBJ2-2; 9 nucleotides match TRBD2. CDR1 and CDR2 (germline): SGDLS, YYNGEE. There are 18 residues in the CDR3. V gave up 1 base and J gave up 0 bases; unmatched junction bases: 7. CDR3 coding DNA: TGTGCCAGCAGCGTAAGCATTAGCGGGAGTCCGAACACCGGGGAGCTGTTTTTT. This sequence encodes CASSVSISGSPNTGELFF.

This rearrangement joins TRBV5-1 to TRBJ2-1; 7 nucleotides agree with TRBD1. V lost 5 bases, J lost 8 bases, and 7 bases stayed unmatched. The germline CDR1 and CDR2 sequences are SGHRS and YFSETQ. The CDR3 is 13 amino acids. DNA for the CDR3: TGCGCCAGCAGGGCAGGACAGGTCGATGAGCAGTTCTTC. Residues: CASRAGQVDEQFF.

This chain connects TRBV3-1 (or the pseudogene TRBV3-2) to TRBJ1-1; D not certain. The CDR3 is 12 residues long. V lost 1 base and J lost 7, with 7 bases in between. Per the germline V gene, CDR1 is LGHDT and CDR2 is YNNKEL (reference sequence). The CDR3 sequence: CASSQGGIEAFF. CDR3 in DNA: TGTGCCAGCAGCCAAGGAGGAATTGAAGCTTTCTTT.

The chain recombines TRBV28 with TRBJ1-6; the match to TRBD1 covers 9 bases. The V segment lost 6 bases and the J segment 1 base; nucleotides outside the gene matches: 4. This CDR3 is 16 amino acids long. From germline, CDR1 is MDHEN and CDR2 SYDVKM. CDR3 sequence: CASSRQGESYNSPLHF. The CDR3 DNA follows: TGTGCCAGCAGCCGACAGGGGGAGTCCTATAATTCACCCCTCCACTTT.

This rearrangement joins TRBV7-2 to TRBJ2-1; TRBD2 matches 7 bases. Germline assignment: CDR1 SGHTA and CDR2 FQGNSA. The CDR3 covers 15 residues. With V trimmed by 4 bases and J by 5 bases, 8 bases remained unmatched. The DNA of the CDR3 is TGTGCCAGCAGCTCCGGACTAGGATTCGACAATGAGCAGTTCTTC. Protein sequence: CASSSGLGFDNEQFF. The entire variable domain, with the rest obtained from reference TRBV7-2 and TRBJ2-1, is as follows: GAGVSQSPSNKVTEKGKDVELRCDPISGHTALYWYRQSLGQGLEFLIYFQGNSAPDKSGLPSDRFSAERTGGSVSTLTIQRTQQEDSAVYLCASSSGLGFDNEQFFGPGTRLTVL.

The rearrangement joins TRBV4-3 to TRBJ1-2; 8 bases align to TRBD1. The CDR3 runs 16 residues. Per the germline V gene, CDR1 is LGHNA and CDR2 is YSLEER. J was trimmed by 4 bases and V by 3 bases; bases with no gene match: 10. The CDR3 region is CASSQATGQALYGYTF. Written as DNA, the CDR3 is TGCGCCAGCAGCCAGGCCACGGGACAGGCGCTCTATGGCTACACCTTC.

V is TRBV12-5 and J is TRBJ2-2, with 10 bases fitting TRBD2. CDR3 length: 18 amino acids. Losses at the gene ends were 3 bases for V and 7 bases for J; bases not matched to a gene: 14. Germline-derived CDR1 and CDR2 are LGHNT and FRNRAP. The CDR3 nucleotides read TGTGCTAGTGGTTTCACTACCGCAGCGGGAGGGCCCGTCGGGGAGCTGTTTTTT. It encodes CASGFTTAAGGPVGELFF.

This chain connects TRBV11-2 to TRBJ1-5, with TRBD1 as a possible D gene (5 bases). The CDR3 has 16 residues. Germline lookup yields CDR1 SGHAT and CDR2 FQNNGV. Trimming left V 10 bases short and J 4 bases short, with 23 bases between. The chain's CDR3 is CATTDARTGRNQPQHF. As DNA, the CDR3 is TGTGCCACCACCGACGCCCGTACAGGTCGAAATCAGCCCCAGCATTTT. Drawing the rest from reference TRBV11-2 and TRBJ1-5, the complete variable domain is EAGVAQSPRYKIIEKRQSVAFWCNPISGHATLYWYQQILGQGPKLLIQFQNNGVVDDSQLPKDRFSAERLKGVDSTLKIQPAKLEDSAVYLCATTDARTGRNQPQHFGDGTRLSIL.

The chain links TRBV5-1 to TRBJ2-1; the D gene is possibly TRBD2 (5 bases). The CDR3 has 14 amino acids. V gave up 4 bases and J gave up 3 bases, with 11 bases separating them. Per germline, CDR1 SGHRS and CDR2 YFSETQ. CDR3 DNA: TGCGCCAGCAGCCCGGAGAGGGACTACAATGAGCAGTTCTTC. Protein: CASSPERDYNEQFF. Supplemented by reference TRBV5-1 and TRBJ2-1, the full variable domain reads KAGVTQTPRYLIKTRGQQVTLSCSPISGHRSVSWYQQTPGQGLQFLFEYFSETQRNKGNFPGRFSGRQFSNSRSEMNVSTLELGDSALYLCASSPERDYNEQFFGPGTRLTVL.

The chain employs TRBV10-3 and TRBJ1-2, with no clear D. The length of the CDR3 is 15 residues. The V end lost 1 base, the J end lost 1 base, and 10 bases lay between the germline ends. Germline lookup yields CDR1 ENHRY and CDR2 SYGVKD. CDR3 nucleotide sequence: TGTGCCATCAGTGAGTTCGGCGGCAGTAACTATGGCTACACCTTC. It encodes CAISEFGGSNYGYTF.

The genes are TRBV19 and TRBJ2-1, with 9 bases matching TRBD2. Germline V gene data show CDR1 as LNHDA and CDR2 as SQIVND (reference sequence). CDR3 length equals 13 residues. V shed 9 bases, J shed 8 bases, and the junction held 8 bases outside the gene matches. Written as DNA, the CDR3 is TGTGCCAGCACGGGGACTAGCCGCGATGAGCAGTTCTTC. Protein product: CASTGTSRDEQFF.

This sequence joins TRBV4-1 and TRBJ1-1; D ambiguous. CDR1 is MGHRA and CDR2 is YSYEKL in the germline V gene. The V end was cut by 4 bases, the J end by 5 bases, with 8 bases between. The CDR3 is made up of 12 amino acids. The CDR3 here is CASSPSGTEAFF. The CDR3 coding sequence is TGCGCCAGCAGCCCAAGCGGGACTGAAGCTTTCTTT.

This clone was found a few times. The V call is TRBV19, the J call TRBJ1-2; perhaps TRBD1 as D (5 bases). Deletions cut 8 bases from V and 4 bases from J, with 20 bases between. The CDR3 contains 15 residues. Germline V gene sequence: CDR1 LNHDA, CDR2 SQIVND (reference sequence). The chain's CDR3 is CASRAGSNTAYGYTF. Here the CDR3 DNA reads TGTGCCAGTCGGGCAGGGTCAAACACCGCCTATGGCTACACCTTC.

This clone came up a few times. This chain joins TRBV7-9 and TRBJ1-5, with TRBD1 matching over 10 bases. Germline loops: CDR1 SEHNR, CDR2 FQNEAQ (reference sequence). V trimming: 3 bases; J trimming: 4 bases; junction bases outside the gene matches: 6. The CDR3 has 16 residues. In DNA, the CDR3 is TGTGCCAGCAGCTTGGGGACAGGGGCCGTTAATCAGCCCCAGCATTTT. It codes for CASSLGTGAVNQPQHF.

The chain is built from TRBV28 and TRBJ2-7, with D tentatively TRBD1 (5 bases). Germline V gene lookup returns CDR1 MDHEN and CDR2 SYDVKM. The CDR3 has 13 residues. The ends were cut back, 2 bases at V and 2 bases at J, with 7 bases in the middle. The CDR3 here is CASSLVRAYEQYF. The CDR3 coding sequence is TGTGCCAGCAGTTTAGTCAGGGCCTACGAGCAGTACTTC.

The chain has TRBV28 and TRBJ1-2; TRBD1 is a possible D gene (6 bases). Per germline, CDR1 MDHEN and CDR2 SYDVKM. V was cut by 7 bases and J by 2 bases, with 11 bases left in between. This CDR3 region has 13 residues. In DNA form, the CDR3 reads TGTGCCAGCAAGGGGGGGGCGAACTATGGCTACACCTTC. Amino acids: CASKGGANYGYTF.

The rearrangement uses TRBV4-1 and TRBJ2-7; 13 nucleotides agree with TRBD2. The CDR3 consists of 18 residues. Germline CDR1 MGHRA, CDR2 YSYEKL. The J segment lost 7 bases and the V segment lost 0 bases, leaving 12 bases of the junction unmatched. DNA for the CDR3: TGCGCCAGCAGCCAAGAGAGCGGACTAGCGGGAGACGACCCGGAGCAGTACTTC. Its protein product is CASSQESGLAGDDPEQYF.